What follows are 6 T cell receptor beta chains derived from one specimen sequenced in a study of graft-versus-host responses after intestinal transplantation. The table came from immunoSEQ multiplex PCR; TCRdb's copy has only in-frame clones and leaves some out. Of tens of thousands of clones listed, around 92% are singletons. Their specific antigens are unknown. This specimen consisted of unstimulated CD8+ T cells sorted from spleen or lymph node cells, obtained before intestinal transplant. These receptor sequences come from a human donor who received an intestinal transplant.

V and J are TRBV5-4 and TRBJ2-1; 9 nucleotides match TRBD2. Germline V gene data show CDR1 as SGHNT and CDR2 as YYREEE (reference sequence). The CDR3 runs 18 residues. J gave up 0 bases and V 4 bases, and 11 bases lay outside the gene matches. CDR3 loop: CASSLQIAGVSSYNEQFF. For the CDR3, the DNA is TGTGCCAGCAGCCTACAAATAGCGGGGGTAAGCTCCTACAATGAGCAGTTCTTC.

The chain couples TRBV9 to TRBJ2-3, with D maybe TRBD1 (6 bases). The CDR3 contains 14 residues. Per germline, CDR1 SGDLS and CDR2 YYNGEE. Between the trimmed V and J ends, which lost 2 bases and 3 bases, there was a span of 10 bases. In nucleotides, the CDR3 is TGTGCCAGCAGCGTGGGCAGGGGAACAGATACGCAGTATTTT. Translating gives CASSVGRGTDTQYF.

This chain joins TRBV15 and TRBJ2-1, with 7 nucleotides matching TRBD2. Per the germline V gene, CDR1 is LNHNV and CDR2 is YYDKDF (reference sequence). The CDR3 is made up of 15 amino acids. The junction had 11 bases not matched to a gene; V was cut back by 5 bases and J by 7 bases. This chain's CDR3 is CATSEAGVLPNEQFF. The CDR3 nucleotides are TGTGCCACCAGCGAGGCGGGAGTCCTACCTAATGAGCAGTTCTTC.

This rearrangement joins TRBV4-1 to TRBJ1-2; D remains ambiguous. V was trimmed by 5 bases and J by 3 bases, leaving 7 bases between them. Germline V gene lookup returns CDR1 MGHRA and CDR2 YSYEKL. CDR3 length: 12 amino acids. CDR3 sequence: CASSDGDYGYTF. CDR3 bases: TGCGCCAGCAGCGACGGGGACTATGGCTACACCTTC.

This clone has a single count. The chain is built from TRBV18 and TRBJ1-4; TRBD1 agrees at 11 bases. V gave up 1 base and J gave up 8 bases; unmatched junction bases: 3. This CDR3 comprises 15 residues. Germline loops: CDR1 KGHSH, CDR2 LQKENI. CDR3 nucleotide sequence: TGTGCCAGCTCACCACGGCGGGACAGGGGGGAAAAACTGTTTTTT. Its protein product is CASSPRRDRGEKLFF.

The chain couples TRBV9 to TRBJ2-2; maybe TRBD1 (5 bases). The V end was cut by 0 bases, the J end by 7 bases, with 16 bases between. Germline CDR1 SGDLS, CDR2 YYNGEE. The CDR3 consists of 16 residues. The CDR3 region has the DNA TGTGCCAGCAGCGTAGTAGCCCAGGGTTTAGGCGGGGAGCTGTTTTTT. Residues: CASSVVAQGLGGELFF.